Listed below are T cell receptor beta chains from one sample, sequenced in a study of tumor-infiltrating lymphocytes in primary liver carcinoma. TCRdb redid the calling of the multiplex PCR reads with MiXCR, one entry per CDR3 protein. The profile covers roughly 120,000 distinct CDR3 sequences, with 60% to 75% appearing a single time and more than 7% taken by the ten largest. The material sequenced was liver tumor tissue from sampling region 3. These receptors were collected from a woman aged 55-75 years with primary liver carcinoma and hepatitis B virus infection. Each CDR3 is given with its conserved first and last residue. D genes are given only for firm matches. Clone sizes are given selectively: once, few, many, or a class where the clone is expanded.

j_call: TRBJ2-1; clone_size: few; v_call: TRBV12-5; d_call: TRBD2; cdr3_nt: TGTGCTAGTGGTCCCGGACTAGCGGGAGGTCTCGATGAGCAGTTCTTC; cdr3_aa: CASGPGLAGGLDEQFF
j_call: TRBJ2-6; clone_size: many; v_call: TRBV28; d_call: .; cdr3_nt: TGTGCCAGCAGTTCCGCAGGGACTGGGGCCAACGTCCTGACTTTC; cdr3_aa: CASSSAGTGANVLTF
j_call: TRBJ2-7; clone_size: .; v_call: TRBV11-2; d_call: .; cdr3_nt: TGTGCCAGCAACTTACAATTCTACGAGCAGTACTTC; cdr3_aa: CASNLQFYEQYF
j_call: TRBJ2-2; clone_size: .; v_call: TRBV11-1; d_call: .; cdr3_nt: TGTGCCAGCAGCGCGGTGACTAGGTGGAACACCGGGGAGCTGTTTTTT; cdr3_aa: CASSAVTRWNTGELFF
j_call: TRBJ2-2; clone_size: .; v_call: TRBV11-3; d_call: TRBD1; cdr3_nt: TGTGCTAGCGGCTCCGGGACAGGGACCACCGGGGAGCTGTTTTTT; cdr3_aa: CASGSGTGTTGELFF
j_call: TRBJ2-3; clone_size: .; v_call: TRBV11-3; d_call: TRBD2; cdr3_nt: TGTGCCGGCAGCTTCAGGACTAGTACAGATGCGCAGTATTTT; cdr3_aa: CAGSFRTSTDAQYF
j_call: TRBJ2-1; clone_size: .; v_call: TRBV4-2; d_call: TRBD2; cdr3_nt: TGTGCCAGCAACCAGCCGGGACTAGCGGGAGGTGGTGTGCAGTTCTTC; cdr3_aa: CASNQPGLAGGGVQFF
j_call: TRBJ2-5; clone_size: .; v_call: TRBV29-1; d_call: TRBD1; cdr3_nt: TGCAGCCTTGTGGGGACAGGGTCTTCCCTAGAGACCCAGTACTTC; cdr3_aa: CSLVGTGSSLETQYF
j_call: TRBJ2-7; clone_size: once; v_call: TRBV6-6; d_call: .; cdr3_nt: TGTGCCAGCGGTAACCGGGACCTCCGAGAAACTTACGAGCAGTGCTTC; cdr3_aa: CASGNRDLRETYEQCF
j_call: TRBJ1-1; clone_size: many; v_call: TRBV5-6; d_call: TRBD1; cdr3_nt: TGTGCCAGCAGCCAAGGGGGCCCCACTGAAGCTTTCTTT; cdr3_aa: CASSQGGPTEAFF
j_call: TRBJ1-2; clone_size: .; v_call: TRBV11-2; d_call: .; cdr3_nt: TGTGCCAGCGCACGTTCGCGGGGGGGAGGCAGTGGCTACACCTTC; cdr3_aa: CASARSRGGGSGYTF
j_call: TRBJ1-1; clone_size: .; v_call: TRBV7-9; d_call: .; cdr3_nt: TGTGCCAGCAGCTTAGCGAGGGCAAGGAACACTGAAGCTTTCTTT; cdr3_aa: CASSLARARNTEAFF
j_call: TRBJ1-1; clone_size: .; v_call: TRBV28; d_call: .; cdr3_nt: TGTGTCAGTAGAGTAAAAACTGAAGCTTTCTTT; cdr3_aa: CVSRVKTEAFF
j_call: TRBJ2-2; clone_size: .; v_call: TRBV5-5; d_call: .; cdr3_nt: TGTGCCAGCAGCCTTGGAGGGGGGAACGTAGGGGAGCTGTTTTTT; cdr3_aa: CASSLGGGNVGELFF
j_call: TRBJ2-3; clone_size: .; v_call: TRBV29-1; d_call: TRBD2; cdr3_nt: TGCAGCGTTGGGGGACTAGCGGGAGATACGCAGTATTTT; cdr3_aa: CSVGGLAGDTQYF
j_call: TRBJ1-6; clone_size: .; v_call: TRBV11-2; d_call: .; cdr3_nt: TGTGCCAGTAGCTCAGAGCAGGGTTCACCCCTCCACTTT; cdr3_aa: CASSSEQGSPLHF
j_call: TRBJ1-5; clone_size: few; v_call: TRBV11-2; d_call: .; cdr3_nt: TGTGCCAGCAGCTTAGGTCCATCGGGGACTGAGAATCAGCCCCAGCATTTT; cdr3_aa: CASSLGPSGTENQPQHF
j_call: TRBJ1-6; clone_size: .; v_call: TRBV28; d_call: TRBD1; cdr3_nt: TGTGCCAGCAGTAATGGACAGGTTCATAATCCACCCCTCCACTTT; cdr3_aa: CASSNGQVHNPPLHF
j_call: TRBJ1-5; clone_size: .; v_call: TRBV29-1; d_call: TRBD1; cdr3_nt: TGCAGCGTTGGCGACAGGGTCGCCTGTCAGCCCCAGCATTTT; cdr3_aa: CSVGDRVACQPQHF
j_call: TRBJ1-1; clone_size: .; v_call: TRBV29-1; d_call: .; cdr3_nt: TGCAGCGTTGTACTACAGGTTGAAGCTTTCTTC; cdr3_aa: CSVVLQVEAFF
j_call: TRBJ1-2; clone_size: .; v_call: TRBV28; d_call: .; cdr3_nt: TGTGCCAGCGCGAACAGAAACTATGGCTACACCTTC; cdr3_aa: CASANRNYGYTF
j_call: TRBJ2-1; clone_size: .; v_call: TRBV14; d_call: .; cdr3_nt: TGTGTCAGCAGCCCTCAGGGGACCTCCTACAATGAGAAGTTCTTC; cdr3_aa: CVSSPQGTSYNEKFF
j_call: TRBJ2-1; clone_size: once; v_call: TRBV5-1; d_call: TRBD2; cdr3_nt: TGCGCCAACAGCCTCTCCAGCGGGACCTCCTACAATGAGCAGTTCTTC; cdr3_aa: CANSLSSGTSYNEQFF
j_call: TRBJ2-3; clone_size: .; v_call: TRBV18; d_call: .; cdr3_nt: TGTGCCAGCTCACCAGATACTCCGATCACAGACACGCTGTATTTT; cdr3_aa: CASSPDTPITDTLYF
j_call: TRBJ2-7; clone_size: once; v_call: TRBV6-6; d_call: TRBD1; cdr3_nt: TGTGCCAGCAGTTACTCGGGACAGAGGGGTTCCTACGTGCAGTACTTC; cdr3_aa: CASSYSGQRGSYVQYF
j_call: TRBJ2-3; clone_size: many; v_call: TRBV10-3; d_call: TRBD1; cdr3_nt: TGTGCCATCAGTGAGCAACGACAGGGGGGCCTCTCAGATACGCAGTATTTT; cdr3_aa: CAISEQRQGGLSDTQYF
j_call: TRBJ2-7; clone_size: .; v_call: TRBV29-1; d_call: .; cdr3_nt: TGCAGCGTGGCTGGGATAACGAGAACCTACGAGCAGTATTTC; cdr3_aa: CSVAGITRTYEQYF
j_call: TRBJ2-1; clone_size: .; v_call: TRBV6-2/TRBV6-3; d_call: TRBD2; cdr3_nt: TGTACCACCAGTTACTGGGGAGCGGGAAGTAAGCAGTTCTTC; cdr3_aa: CTTSYWGAGSKQFF
j_call: TRBJ1-4; clone_size: .; v_call: TRBV7-9; d_call: .; cdr3_nt: TGTGCCAGCAGCTCGCTAGCAACTTATGAAAATCTGTTTTTT; cdr3_aa: CASSSLATYENLFF
j_call: TRBJ2-1; clone_size: many; v_call: TRBV28; d_call: .; cdr3_nt: TGTGCCAGCAGTCGGACGGGAAGCACCTACAATGAGCAGTTCTTC; cdr3_aa: CASSRTGSTYNEQFF
j_call: TRBJ2-7; clone_size: .; v_call: TRBV11-2; d_call: TRBD1; cdr3_nt: TGTGCCAGCAGCACAGGGGGGTCAAGGGGGTGCGAGCAGTACTTC; cdr3_aa: CASSTGGSRGCEQYF
j_call: TRBJ2-7; clone_size: .; v_call: TRBV7-9; d_call: .; cdr3_nt: TGTACCAGCAGCTCCCCCCAAGGGGCCTACGAGCAGTGCTTC; cdr3_aa: CTSSSPQGAYEQCF
j_call: TRBJ1-4; clone_size: many; v_call: TRBV6-1; d_call: .; cdr3_nt: TGTGCCACCCGGTTCGGAGGAGGGGGTGCTGAAAAACTGTTTTTT; cdr3_aa: CATRFGGGGAEKLFF
j_call: TRBJ1-1; clone_size: .; v_call: TRBV30; d_call: TRBD1; cdr3_nt: TGTGCCTGGAGTCCAGGGGGCCAGAACACTGAAGCTTTCTTT; cdr3_aa: CAWSPGGQNTEAFF
j_call: TRBJ2-7; clone_size: .; v_call: TRBV7-8; d_call: .; cdr3_nt: TGTGCCAGCAGAGACTATCCCTACGAGCAGTACTTC; cdr3_aa: CASRDYPYEQYF
j_call: TRBJ2-1; clone_size: .; v_call: TRBV14; d_call: .; cdr3_nt: TGTGCCAGCCGGGGCCTTACTGGGAATGGGCAGTTCTTC; cdr3_aa: CASRGLTGNGQFF
j_call: TRBJ2-2; clone_size: many; v_call: TRBV12-3/TRBV12-4; d_call: TRBD1; cdr3_nt: TGTGCCAGCAGAAACAGGGGGCCCGGGGAGCTGTTTTTT; cdr3_aa: CASRNRGPGELFF
j_call: TRBJ2-1; clone_size: many; v_call: TRBV12-3/TRBV12-4; d_call: TRBD2; cdr3_nt: TGTGCCAGCAGGCCGAGCGGGAGCGCTGGAAATGAGCAGTTCTTC; cdr3_aa: CASRPSGSAGNEQFF
j_call: TRBJ2-7; clone_size: few; v_call: TRBV11-2; d_call: .; cdr3_nt: TGTGCCAGCAGCCTCAGTGGACTTTTCGACGAGCAGTACTTC; cdr3_aa: CASSLSGLFDEQYF
j_call: TRBJ2-3; clone_size: once; v_call: TRBV11-2; d_call: .; cdr3_nt: TGTGCCAACAGCTTAGACCGAGGAGATACGCGGTATTTT; cdr3_aa: CANSLDRGDTRYF
j_call: TRBJ2-1; clone_size: .; v_call: TRBV4-2; d_call: .; cdr3_nt: TGTGATAGCGGCCAGACTAGAGGTAGTGGGGACAATGAGCAGTTCTTC; cdr3_aa: CDSGQTRGSGDNEQFF
j_call: TRBJ2-1; clone_size: .; v_call: TRBV2; d_call: TRBD2; cdr3_nt: TGTGTCAGCAGGTGGGGGAGCGGGAGTTTCCATGAGCAGTTCTTC; cdr3_aa: CVSRWGSGSFHEQFF
j_call: TRBJ2-2; clone_size: .; v_call: TRBV7-3; d_call: .; cdr3_nt: TGTGCCAACAGCCCATTCGGGACTCATAACACCGGGGAGCTGTTTTTT; cdr3_aa: CANSPFGTHNTGELFF
j_call: TRBJ2-5; clone_size: .; v_call: TRBV29-1; d_call: TRBD1; cdr3_nt: TGTAGCGCTATGACAGGGGGCCGAGATACCCAGTACTTC; cdr3_aa: CSAMTGGRDTQYF
j_call: TRBJ2-3; clone_size: .; v_call: TRBV4-1; d_call: TRBD2; cdr3_nt: TGCGCCAGCAGCCAAGGACTAGCGGGAGCGCACGGGGACACGCAGTATTTT; cdr3_aa: CASSQGLAGAHGDTQYF
j_call: TRBJ2-1; clone_size: few; v_call: TRBV2; d_call: TRBD2; cdr3_nt: TGTGCCAGCAGCGCGGCTCTAGCGGGAGTGAGTGAGCAGTTCTTC; cdr3_aa: CASSAALAGVSEQFF
j_call: TRBJ2-2; clone_size: .; v_call: TRBV11-2; d_call: .; cdr3_nt: TGTGCCAGCAGCTTAGTTTGGGGGGACCCAAAGGATAACGGGGAGCTGTTGTTT; cdr3_aa: CASSLVWGDPKDNGELLF
j_call: TRBJ2-5; clone_size: .; v_call: TRBV6-6; d_call: .; cdr3_nt: TGTGCCAGCGGTCCATTCGGGGAAGAGACCCAGTATTTC; cdr3_aa: CASGPFGEETQYF
j_call: TRBJ2-6; clone_size: .; v_call: TRBV6-5; d_call: .; cdr3_nt: TGTTCCAGCAGTTCTCGGACAGTTGGGGCCAACGTCCTGACTTTC; cdr3_aa: CSSSSRTVGANVLTF
j_call: TRBJ2-1; clone_size: .; v_call: TRBV19; d_call: .; cdr3_nt: TGTGCCAGTAGTACCGCTAGGGCATCCCGAGACAATGAGCAGTTCTTC; cdr3_aa: CASSTARASRDNEQFF
j_call: TRBJ2-5; clone_size: .; v_call: TRBV11-2; d_call: .; cdr3_nt: TGTGCCAGCAGCCAACCTTGGGGAGCATACCAAGAGACCCGGTATTTC; cdr3_aa: CASSQPWGAYQETRYF
j_call: TRBJ1-1; clone_size: .; v_call: TRBV4-1; d_call: .; cdr3_nt: TGCGCGAGCAGCCAAAGCCCGGGAATAGACACTGAAGCTTTCTTT; cdr3_aa: CASSQSPGIDTEAFF
j_call: TRBJ2-3; clone_size: .; v_call: TRBV5-1; d_call: .; cdr3_nt: TGCTCCAGCAGCTTATCCGGACAGACTAGCACAGATAGGCAGTATTTT; cdr3_aa: CSSSLSGQTSTDRQYF
j_call: TRBJ2-5; clone_size: .; v_call: TRBV13; d_call: TRBD1; cdr3_nt: TGTACCAGCAGCGTAGCACTTACAGGGGCTTGGGAGACCCAGTACTTC; cdr3_aa: CTSSVALTGAWETQYF
j_call: TRBJ1-2; clone_size: .; v_call: TRBV11-2; d_call: TRBD1; cdr3_nt: TGTGTTAGCAGCTTAGAGGGGGCCAGTGGCGGTGGCAACACCTTC; cdr3_aa: CVSSLEGASGGGNTF
j_call: TRBJ1-1; clone_size: once; v_call: TRBV28; d_call: .; cdr3_nt: TGTGGCAGCAGTTCTCTTCAGCGGAACACTGAAGCTTTCTTT; cdr3_aa: CGSSSLQRNTEAFF
j_call: TRBJ2-1; clone_size: .; v_call: TRBV11-2; d_call: .; cdr3_nt: TGTGCCAGCAACTTAGTAACAATAGAACAGTTCTTC; cdr3_aa: CASNLVTIEQFF
j_call: TRBJ2-3; clone_size: .; v_call: TRBV11-3; d_call: TRBD2; cdr3_nt: TGTGCCAGCAGGCGGGAGAGCCCTACAGATACACAGTATTTT; cdr3_aa: CASRRESPTDTQYF
j_call: TRBJ1-1; clone_size: .; v_call: TRBV6-2/TRBV6-3; d_call: .; cdr3_nt: TGTGCCAGCCGGGGCGTTTTACTGAACACTGAAACTTTCTTT; cdr3_aa: CASRGVLLNTETFF
j_call: TRBJ1-1; clone_size: .; v_call: TRBV6-1; d_call: .; cdr3_nt: TGTGCCAGCAATCCAGGACGGCCGAGGTCGATGTCACACGCTGAAGCTTTCTTT; cdr3_aa: CASNPGRPRSMSHAEAFF